Following are 6 T cell receptor beta chains from one sample sequenced in a study of shared clonotypes between healthy human individuals. CD45RO-negative CD8 cells positively selected for CCR7 made up the naive population, which excluded terminally differentiated effector memory CD45RA+ cells. Libraries were prepared by immunoSEQ multiplex PCR; TCRdb keeps only in-frame clonotypes and omits some of them. The repertoire holds fewer than 850,000 clones, with about 96% as singletons. The sequenced sample consisted of naive CD8+ T cells sorted from blood. The receptors shown here come from a man aged 25-45 years in good health.

V and J are TRBV19 and TRBJ2-1; D is ambiguous. The CDR3 is 15 residues long. Germline values: CDR1 LNHDA, CDR2 SQIVND (reference sequence). Trimming left V 7 bases short and J 0 bases short, with 13 bases between. CDR3 sequence: CASTDISFSYNEQFF. For the CDR3, the DNA is TGTGCCAGTACCGATATCAGCTTCTCCTACAATGAGCAGTTCTTC.

The rearrangement links TRBV18 to TRBJ2-2; D remains unclear. This CDR3 spans 14 amino acids. V shed 3 bases and J shed 2 bases, with 7 bases lying between them. Germline CDR1 and CDR2: KGHSH and LQKENI. CDR3 nucleotides: TGTGCCAGCTCACCGCGGAGTAACACCGGGGAGCTGTTTTTT. As protein: CASSPRSNTGELFF.

The table lists this clone with a count of one. V is TRBV2 and J is TRBJ2-5; 7 nucleotides line up with TRBD2. This CDR3 has 15 residues. With V trimmed by 7 bases and J by 2 bases, 10 bases remained unmatched. CDR1 and CDR2 from the germline V gene are SNHLY and FYNNEI. CDR3: CASNGLAASQETQYF. CDR3 bases: TGTGCCAGCAATGGCCTAGCGGCTTCTCAAGAGACCCAGTACTTC.

CDR3 amino acids: CASRLTSGRGDTQYF. CDR3 DNA: TGTGCCAGCAGACTGACTAGCGGGAGGGGAGATACGCAGTATTTT. The chain is built from TRBV7-8 and TRBJ2-3; 14 nucleotides match TRBD2. Germline loops: CDR1 SGHVS, CDR2 FQNEAQ. The CDR3 has 15 residues. V lost 6 bases, J lost 5 bases, and 4 bases stayed unmatched.

The rearrangement uses TRBV28 and TRBJ2-7; TRBD1 matches at 8 bases. This CDR3 is 17 amino acids long. The germline V gene has CDR1 MDHEN and CDR2 SYDVKM. The V gene end was trimmed by 2 bases and the J gene end by 0 bases; junction bases not matched to a gene: 9. CDR3 sequence: CASSLQVRDRPSYEQYF. For the CDR3, the DNA is TGTGCCAGCAGTTTACAAGTCCGGGACAGGCCCTCCTACGAGCAGTACTTC. The complete variable domain, with remaining parts taken from reference TRBV28 and TRBJ2-7, reads DVKVTQSSRYLVKRTGEKVFLECVQDMDHENMFWYRQDPGLGLRLIYFSYDVKMKEKGDIPEGYSVSREKKERFSLILESASTNQTSMYLCASSLQVRDRPSYEQYFGPGTRLTVT.

This clone was observed once. The chain recombines TRBV5-1 with TRBJ2-7; 7 nucleotides align to TRBD1. The length of the CDR3 is 16 residues. The V and J ends lost 0 bases and 4 bases, in that order; junction bases with no gene match: 10. Germline assignment: CDR1 SGHRS and CDR2 YFSETQ. The CDR3 is CASSLGPGTEAYEQYF. In DNA form, the CDR3 reads TGCGCCAGCAGCTTGGGGCCCGGGACAGAAGCATACGAGCAGTACTTC.